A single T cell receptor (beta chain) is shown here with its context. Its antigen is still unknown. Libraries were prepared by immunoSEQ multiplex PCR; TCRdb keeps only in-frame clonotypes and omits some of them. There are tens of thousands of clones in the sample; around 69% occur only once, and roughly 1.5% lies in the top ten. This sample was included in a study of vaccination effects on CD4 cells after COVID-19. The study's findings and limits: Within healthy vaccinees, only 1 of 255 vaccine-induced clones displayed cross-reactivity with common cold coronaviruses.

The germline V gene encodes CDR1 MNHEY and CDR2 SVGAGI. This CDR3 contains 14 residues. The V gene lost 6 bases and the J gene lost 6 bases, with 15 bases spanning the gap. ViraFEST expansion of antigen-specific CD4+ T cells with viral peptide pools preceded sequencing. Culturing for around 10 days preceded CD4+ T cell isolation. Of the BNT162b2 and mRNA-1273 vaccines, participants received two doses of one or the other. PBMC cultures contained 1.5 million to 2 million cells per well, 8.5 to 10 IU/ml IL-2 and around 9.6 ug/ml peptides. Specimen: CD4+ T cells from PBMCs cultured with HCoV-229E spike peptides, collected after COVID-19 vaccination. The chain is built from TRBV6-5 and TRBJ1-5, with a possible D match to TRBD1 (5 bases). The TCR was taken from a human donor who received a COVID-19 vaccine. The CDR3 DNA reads TGTGCCAGCAGGCTAGGGACCCCCGGTCAGCCCCAGCATTTT. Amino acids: CASRLGTPGQPQHF.